The 2 T cell receptor beta chains given below trace back to one sample, sequenced in a study of blood T cell repertoires in COVID-19. The assay was immunoSEQ multiplex PCR, and TCRdb's table has in-frame clones only and misses some. The data show roughly 110,000 clones, 80% to 90% seen once. The specimen sequenced was peripheral blood. The receptors here all came from a human donor in a cohort sampled during active COVID-19.

The chain is built from TRBV10-3 and TRBJ2-3, with 7 bases aligning to TRBD1. Looked up from germline, CDR1 is ENHRY and CDR2 is SYGVKD. There are 15 residues in the CDR3. J lost 2 bases, V lost 2 bases, and 4 bases had no gene match. The CDR3, as DNA: TGTGCCATCAGTGAGACAGGGGAAAACACAGATACGCAGTATTTT. It is translated as CAISETGENTDTQYF.

This clone was counted a few times. The chain recombines TRBV4-1 with TRBJ1-2; possible D gene TRBD1, 6 bases. Germline V gives CDR1 MGHRA, CDR2 YSYEKL. Trimming took off 0 bases at V and 6 bases at J, with 17 bases between the two ends. CDR3 size: 16 residues. The CDR3 bases are TGCGCCAGCAGCCAAGATCGGGGTATACAGGGCAATGGCTACACCTTC. It codes for CASSQDRGIQGNGYTF.